Sequencing of this T cell receptor (beta chain) was carried out in a study of CD8 T cells in Susac syndrome. After extraction with the RNeasy kit, roughly 0.45 to 1 ug of the RNA was reverse transcribed using random hexamers. Across 54 Vbeta and 13 Jbeta, TCR beta CDR3 was amplified with immunoSEQ multiplex PCR. TCRdb processed the immunoSEQ multiplex PCR reads anew with MiXCR; each CDR3 protein has one entry. The sample carries 150,000 or so distinct CDR3 sequences, about 90% recorded once. This CDR3 spans 16 amino acids. V was cut by 0 bases and J by 0 bases, with 6 bases left in between. Germline V gene data show CDR1 as MNHEY and CDR2 as SVGAGI. TEMRA cells were FACS-enriched, unlike CD8+ and CD4+ T cells, which were negatively isolated.

The clonotype originates from a human donor in good health. The specimen was CD4+ T cells from PBMCs. The V call is TRBV6-5, the J call TRBJ1-6; D ambiguous. The CDR3 region is CASSYSLSSYNSPLHF. The CDR3 DNA reads TGTGCCAGCAGTTACTCGTTGAGCTCCTATAATTCACCCCTCCACTTT.